These T cell receptor beta chains were read from a single sample in a study of T cells in Graves' hyperthyroidism and ophthalmopathy. TCRdb called the multiplex PCR reads again in MiXCR, with one record for every CDR3 protein. The sample shows about 560,000 distinct CDR3 sequences, roughly 17% of them seen only once. The source material was blood. The receptor source for this set is a woman in her late teens or twenties with Graves' hyperthyroidism. The CDR3 runs from the conserved cysteine through the conserved F or W. Each record gives: J gene, V gene, CDR3 protein.

>TRBJ2-4|TRBV28
CASSPGLLKNIQYF
>TRBJ1-4|TRBV4-3
CASSQESVGGGEKLFF
>TRBJ2-1|TRBV7-2
CASSPDPRPDEQFF
>TRBJ1-1|TRBV11-2
CASSLGTGAMNTEAFF
>TRBJ2-1|TRBV15
CATSSGGSSYNEQFF
>TRBJ1-2|TRBV2
CASSDRDFYGYTF
>TRBJ2-7|TRBV6-1
CASITSGSSSYEQYF
>TRBJ1-1|TRBV27
CAGRERTNTEAFF
>TRBJ1-2|TRBV5-1
CASSSLAGSGYTF
>TRBJ2-3|TRBV9
CASSVATGTVRDTQYF
>TRBJ1-1|TRBV4-1
CASSQAGGRNTEAFF
>TRBJ2-1|TRBV20-1
CSATRPYNEQFF
>TRBJ1-2|TRBV9
CASSVGGWGNYGYTF
>TRBJ2-1|TRBV6-1
CASSSWDRSSNEQFF
>TRBJ2-1|TRBV11-2
CASSPGLVIGNEQFF
>TRBJ2-2|TRBV6-5
CASSYVGAVTGELFF
>TRBJ1-2|TRBV10-3
CAITGTGSNGYTF
>TRBJ2-1|TRBV7-9
CASSLALREQFF
>TRBJ2-7|TRBV6-1
CASSEDPVTRYEQYF
>TRBJ2-3|TRBV10-3
CAISALGGGPDTQYF
>TRBJ2-3|TRBV20-1
CSARDPTPSGLTDTQYF
>TRBJ2-3|TRBV3-1
CASSQWGREADTQYF
>TRBJ2-1|TRBV11-3
CASSLGNRPYNEQFF
>TRBJ2-1|TRBV7-9
CASGRGGRSYNEQFF
>TRBJ1-1|TRBV6-1
CASSDLWDRAGEAFF
>TRBJ2-1|TRBV5-1
CASSLTSGVTYNEQFF
>TRBJ2-7|TRBV20-1
CSEQGALSYEQYF
>TRBJ1-6|TRBV12-3/TRBV12-4
CASSYGRGAYSPLHF
>TRBJ1-5|TRBV18
CASSADRGQPQHF
>TRBJ2-7|TRBV5-1
CASSIGTSGGEQYF
>TRBJ2-1|TRBV29-1
CSVDSTSGSSYNEQFF
>TRBJ1-1|TRBV5-1
CASSIGTGGLNTEAFF
>TRBJ2-3|TRBV12-5
CASGSRAGTADTQYF
>TRBJ1-6|TRBV29-1
CSVRTGGSAPLHF
>TRBJ2-1|TRBV20-1
CSARNSATVSYNEQFF
>TRBJ1-2|TRBV6-1
CASSRPGQNFPGYTF
>TRBJ2-2|TRBV4-2
CASSQESGVGELFF
>TRBJ2-3|TRBV9
CASSVGRGTSTDTQYF
>TRBJ2-7|TRBV20-1
CSARGRATYEQYF
>TRBJ1-2|TRBV3-1
CASSPTLNYGYTF
>TRBJ2-7|TRBV16
CASSQRKQGNSYEQYF
>TRBJ1-1|TRBV13
CASSPRQEYTEAFF
>TRBJ1-2|TRBV6-2/TRBV6-3
CASSYSQKNYGYTF
>TRBJ2-2|TRBV27
CASSYRTSGGWLFF
>TRBJ2-3|TRBV6-1
CASSEFSPGTGRPDTQYF
>TRBJ1-1|TRBV6-4
CATRDRLNTEAFF
>TRBJ1-4|TRBV12-3/TRBV12-4
CASSTTAYGKLFF
>TRBJ2-3|TRBV29-1
CSTPRDLHTDTQYF
>TRBJ2-1|TRBV29-1
CSVRIAGGLNEQFF
>TRBJ2-5|TRBV7-6
CASSLGASGAQETQYF
>TRBJ2-1|TRBV19
CASTRKAGAGYEQFF
>TRBJ1-1|TRBV5-4
CASSQEADTEAFF
>TRBJ2-3|TRBV7-2
CASSLAWFSGASTDTQYF
>TRBJ1-1|TRBV28
CASSLSGGTGPNTEAFF
>TRBJ2-1|TRBV27
CASSSPDSRVF
>TRBJ2-7|TRBV7-2
CASRDRGIYEQYF
>TRBJ2-5|TRBV5-6
CASSFAGGAWETQYF
>TRBJ2-1|TRBV14
CASSQTGAFYNEQFF
>TRBJ2-2|TRBV3-1
CASRPYRTGNTGELFF
>TRBJ2-7|TRBV27
CASSLSPASGRYEQYF